The clone carrying this T cell receptor beta chain appeared a few times. The antigen remains unidentified. A read error may be the cause here, since a much bigger clone is one base away. The sample belongs to a study of T cells in Graves' hyperthyroidism and ophthalmopathy. General study results and limits: Blood samples included most of the expanded thyroid clonotypes exceeding 0.001. In simple terms, a model built on 13 V-J features told ophthalmopathy apart from stable hyperthyroidism.

Regions amplified from RNA transcripts were the TCR beta CDR3 regions. The TCR CDR3 was amplified in a first-round RT-PCR using the HTBI primer set. TCRdb reprocessed the multiplex PCR reads with MiXCR, giving one entry per CDR3 protein. There are 550,000 to 700,000 distinct CDR3 sequences in the sample; roughly 14% occur only once, and roughly 4.5% lies in the top ten. Lactation, pregnancy, other autoimmune disease or uncontrolled infection excluded patients. Source material: blood. This receptor was identified in a woman aged 40-49 years with Graves' ophthalmopathy.

The CDR3 DNA sequence: TGCGCCAGCAGCCAAGTCGGGCAGGCGGACACTGAAGCTTCCTTT. Translated: CASSQVGQADTEASF. This sequence joins TRBV4-1 and TRBJ1-1; TRBD1 might be the D (5 bases). This CDR3 comprises 15 residues. Germline V gives CDR1 MGHRA, CDR2 YSYEKL.